The source of this TCR beta chain is a study of T cell responses to AZD1222 COVID-19 vaccine. Concerning this clone: Its antigen is as yet unknown.

Method: immunoSEQ multiplex PCR; TCRdb's copy keeps in-frame clones and lacks some. The sample holds around 84,000 clones; about 91% are singletons and the top ten take about 9.3%. The CDR3 extends over 12 amino acids. Germline assignment: CDR1 SQVTM and CDR2 ANQGSEA. Between the trimmed V and J ends, which lost 4 bases and 0 bases, there was a span of 4 bases. Study outcomes and limitations: Donors in the cohort were predominantly white British and more often female, and clonal diversity was possibly underestimated. Among AZD1222 vaccinees, only 5 to 7 were seropositive at baseline. Across spike, vaccine-associated CD4 TCRs were found, dominant at 160-218 and 743-854.

The specimen comprised peripheral blood, sampled on day 0 of MenACWY control vaccination. The chain links TRBV29-1 to TRBJ1-3, with D unclear. The TCR sequence derives from an adult in good health. CDR3 in amino acids: CSVVLSGNTIYF. In nucleotides, the CDR3 is TGCAGCGTTGTCCTCTCTGGAAACACCATATATTTT.